The 26 T cell receptor beta chains below come from one sample, sequenced in a study of T cell changes during pregnancy in multiple sclerosis. Clones were read by immunoSEQ multiplex PCR, and TCRdb kept only the in-frame ones, dropping some. This table has around 100,000 clones, about nine tenths appearing once. The source material was peripheral blood, sampled in the second trimester of pregnancy. These receptors were collected from a female donor in good health, enrolled as a control in a pregnancy study.

The rearrangement joins TRBV27 to TRBJ2-3, with 9 bases lining up with TRBD1. J lost 9 bases, V lost 6 bases, and 19 bases had no gene match. CDR3 length: 17 residues. From germline, CDR1 is MNHEY and CDR2 SMNVEV (reference sequence). In DNA, the CDR3 is TGTGCCAGCAGCCCTTTTGTCTTCGACAGGGGGTCTAAAACGCAGTATTTT. It codes for CASSPFVFDRGSKTQYF.

CDR3 residues: CASSRGSGNTIYF. The CDR3 DNA reads TGTGCCAGTAGCAGAGGATCCGGAAACACCATATATTTT. This chain joins TRBV19 and TRBJ1-3, with unresolved D. This CDR3 contains 13 residues. Per germline, CDR1 LNHDA and CDR2 SQIVND (reference sequence). V lost 6 bases to trimming and J lost 4 bases, with 10 bases between them.

This chain uses TRBV18 with TRBJ2-7; D perhaps matches TRBD2 (6 bases). Trimming pared 4 bases from V and 3 bases from J, leaving 16 bases between. The CDR3 sequence is 15 residues long. Looked up from germline, CDR1 is KGHSH and CDR2 is LQKENI. For the CDR3, the DNA is TGTGCCAGCTCACTCCCAGCGGGCGGACACTACGAGCAGTACTTC. This sequence encodes CASSLPAGGHYEQYF.

The chain is built from TRBV5-1 and TRBJ1-4; the D gene is possibly TRBD1 (6 bases). The CDR3 is 17 amino acids. With 4 bases removed from V and 4 bases from J, the gap between germline ends came to 20 bases. CDR1 and CDR2 (germline): SGHRS, YFSETQ. The CDR3 region has the DNA TGCGCCAGCAGCCCGCAAGGACAGCCAGAGCTTAATGAAAAACTGTTTTTT. Amino acid sequence: CASSPQGQPELNEKLFF.

This chain joins TRBV7-9 and TRBJ2-7; TRBD2 matches 9 bases. After removal of 11 bases from V and 5 bases from J, the junction contained 16 bases not matched to a gene. CDR3 size: 15 residues. Germline CDR1 reads SEHNR; CDR2 reads FQNEAQ (reference sequence). The CDR3 nucleotides are TGTGCCGGCCGCGGAGGCGGGGGGGCCTATGACGAGCAGTACTTC. This encodes CAGRGGGGAYDEQYF.

The genes are TRBV5-1 and TRBJ2-5; D not resolved. The germline V gene has CDR1 SGHRS and CDR2 YFSETQ. Trimming took off 3 bases at V and 0 bases at J, with 15 bases between the two ends. The CDR3 runs 16 residues. Written as DNA, the CDR3 is TGCGCCAGCAGCTCCCTGGGTAGCAGTTACCAAGAGACCCAGTACTTC. The encoded protein is CASSSLGSSYQETQYF. Full variable domain (rest looked up from reference TRBV5-1 and TRBJ2-5): KAGVTQTPRYLIKTRGQQVTLSCSPISGHRSVSWYQQTPGQGLQFLFEYFSETQRNKGNFPGRFSGRQFSNSRSEMNVSTLELGDSALYLCASSSLGSSYQETQYFGPGTRLLVL.

The rearrangement joins TRBV9 to TRBJ2-3; D uncertain. Trimming pared 0 bases from V and 2 bases from J, leaving 10 bases between. This CDR3 comprises 15 residues. Germline V gene lookup returns CDR1 SGDLS and CDR2 YYNGEE. This CDR3 reads CASSVAPVPTDTQYF. CDR3 nucleotides: TGTGCCAGCAGCGTAGCTCCAGTCCCCACAGATACGCAGTATTTT.

The chain couples TRBV27 to TRBJ1-6; maybe TRBD1 (5 bases). CDR1 and CDR2 (germline): MNHEY, SMNVEV (reference sequence). V lost 0 bases and J lost 7, with 10 bases in between. CDR3 length: 15 amino acids. CDR3 residues: CASSLSWKGNSPLHF. In nucleotides, the CDR3 is TGTGCCAGCAGTTTATCGTGGAAGGGGAATTCACCCCTCCACTTT.

This clone was recorded only once. Other DNA sequences within the sample encode an identical CDR3. V and J are TRBV15 and TRBJ2-7; D ambiguous. Germline V gene lookup returns CDR1 LNHNV and CDR2 YYDKDF (reference sequence). V lost 0 bases and J 4 bases, leaving 4 bases between the germline ends. The CDR3 contains 12 residues. The CDR3 DNA reads as TGTGCCACCAGCAGAGATAGATACGAGCAGTACTTC. Its protein is CATSRDRYEQYF.

The chain links TRBV7-9 to TRBJ1-4; 9 positions agree with TRBD1. With V trimmed by 8 bases and J by 6 bases, 4 bases remained unmatched. This CDR3 comprises 13 residues. Germline V gene sequence: CDR1 SEHNR, CDR2 FQNEAQ (reference sequence). The CDR3 is CASSGQGYEKLFF. Written as DNA, the CDR3 is TGTGCCAGCTCGGGACAGGGTTATGAAAAACTGTTTTTT.

The chain joins TRBV5-6 to TRBJ2-5, with TRBD2 matching over 7 bases. V gave up 0 bases and J gave up 5 bases; unmatched junction bases: 10. Germline-derived CDR1 and CDR2 are SGHDT and YYEEEE. The CDR3 spans 16 residues. The CDR3 is CASSLAIGEGGETQYF. The DNA of the CDR3 is TGTGCCAGCAGCTTGGCCATCGGGGAGGGAGGGGAGACCCAGTACTTC.

J is TRBJ2-5 and V is TRBV10-3; TRBD2 aligns across 9 bases. The CDR3 length is 14 residues. The ends lost 2 bases at V and 4 bases at J; junction bases unmatched: 2. CDR1 ENHRY and CDR2 SYGVKD come from the germline V gene. CDR3 sequence (DNA): TGTGCCATCAGTGAGCTACTAGCGGGAGAGACCCAGTACTTC. It specifies CAISELLAGETQYF.

The rearrangement uses TRBV4-3 and TRBJ2-7; tentatively, D is TRBD2 (7 bases). This CDR3 comprises 14 residues. With 1 base removed from V and 6 bases from J, the gap between germline ends came to 13 bases. Germline V CDR1 and CDR2: LGHNA, YSLEER. CDR3 coding DNA: TGCGCCAGCAGCCAAGGGGAGGGGGGGGCCGAGCAGTACTTC. Amino acid sequence: CASSQGEGGAEQYF.

This chain links TRBV7-2 with TRBJ1-3; the D gene is possibly TRBD1 (6 bases). This CDR3 has 14 amino acids. Germline V gives CDR1 SGHTA, CDR2 FQGNSA. V lost 1 base to trimming and J lost 4 bases, with 8 bases between them. The CDR3 DNA sequence: TGTGCCAGCAGCTTAGTGGGGGCCGGAAACACCATATATTTT. Translation gives CASSLVGAGNTIYF.

This clone was detected once. The chain combines TRBV29-1 with TRBJ1-1; no clear D gene. Germline V gene sequence: CDR1 SQVTM, CDR2 ANQGSEA. V lost 6 bases and J lost 5, with 16 bases in between. This CDR3 comprises 13 residues. CDR3 in DNA: TGCAGCGTCTCTAGTCCTTTACGGACTGAAGCTTTCTTT. It codes for CSVSSPLRTEAFF.

The V call is TRBV22-1, the J call TRBJ2-1; the DNA was not used to check the table's D call, TRBD1. TRBV22-1 is tagged as a pseudogene. The CDR3 runs to 16 residues. The CDR3 DNA reads as TGTCCTGGGAGCGCACGGGGGACAGGGGATGGCAATGAGCAGTTCTTC. This gives the protein CPGSARGTGDGNEQFF.

The rearrangement links TRBV18 to TRBJ2-2; D might be TRBD2 (5 bases). The germline V gene encodes CDR1 KGHSH and CDR2 LQKENI. The V and J ends lost 3 bases and 0 bases respectively, with 8 bases between them. This CDR3 has 15 residues. Here the CDR3 reads CASSPLGANTGELFF. CDR3 DNA sequence: TGTGCCAGCTCACCCCTGGGAGCGAACACCGGGGAGCTGTTTTTT.

This chain joins TRBV6-4 and TRBJ2-2; 9 bases align to TRBD1. The CDR3 sequence is 14 residues long. The trim removed 6 bases at V and 1 base at J, leaving 0 bases unmatched. Germline V gene sequence: CDR1 MRHNA, CDR2 SNTAGT. CDR3 bases: TGTGCCAGCAGGACAGGGGGGAACACCGGGGAGCTGTTTTTT. Residues: CASRTGGNTGELFF.

This clone occurred once. The rearrangement links TRBV11-2 to TRBJ2-3, with 13 bases lining up with TRBD2. Losses at the gene ends were 5 bases for V and 0 bases for J; bases not matched to a gene: 2. Germline V lookup: CDR1 SGHAT, CDR2 FQNNGV. CDR3 size: 16 residues. Written as DNA, the CDR3 is TGTGCCAGCAGCCTACTAGCGGGGGGGAGCACAGATACGCAGTATTTT. Its protein product is CASSLLAGGSTDTQYF.

The J gene is TRBJ1-1, the V gene TRBV7-2; 8 positions agree with TRBD1. Per germline, CDR1 SGHTA and CDR2 FQGNSA. Trimming at V came to 1 base and at J to 5 bases, leaving 12 bases not matched to a gene. The CDR3 is made up of 17 amino acids. The CDR3 bases are TGTGCCAGCAGCTTAGTGGGGTCTGGACAGGGTGGAACTGAAGCTTTCTTT. This translates into CASSLVGSGQGGTEAFF.

The chain combines TRBV28 with TRBJ2-7, with 12 positions matching TRBD1. The V and J ends lost 5 bases and 1 base, in that order; junction bases with no gene match: 6. There are 16 residues in the CDR3. Per germline, CDR1 MDHEN and CDR2 SYDVKM. CDR3 sequence: CASSPGQGAKSYEQYF. In nucleotides, the CDR3 is TGTGCCAGCAGTCCGGGACAGGGGGCAAAATCCTACGAGCAGTACTTC.

The chain carries TRBV6-1 and TRBJ2-7; 7 bases fit TRBD2. Germline CDR1 MNHNS, CDR2 SASEGT. V dropped 6 bases and J dropped 7; count of bases not matched to a gene: 0. This CDR3 is 10 amino acids long. CDR3 sequence: CASRREEQYF. The CDR3 bases are TGTGCCAGCAGGCGGGAGGAGCAGTACTTC.

The CDR3: CASSLYDRGYGYTF. CDR3 nucleotides: TGTGCCAGCAGCCTCTACGACAGGGGCTATGGCTACACCTTC. The V and J genes are TRBV7-2 and TRBJ1-2; 8 positions agree with TRBD1. The CDR3 totals 14 residues. Trimming cost V 5 bases and J 4 bases; bases outside gene matches: 6. The germline V gene has CDR1 SGHTA and CDR2 FQGNSA. The full variable domain, in which reference TRBV7-2 and TRBJ1-2 provide the parts outside the CDR3, is GAGVSQSPSNKVTEKGKDVELRCDPISGHTALYWYRQSLGQGLEFLIYFQGNSAPDKSGLPSDRFSAERTGGSVSTLTIQRTQQEDSAVYLCASSLYDRGYGYTFGSGTRLTVV.

This clone came up once. This chain uses TRBV7-6 with TRBJ1-4; 7 nucleotides align to TRBD1. CDR3 size: 15 residues. V dropped 0 bases and J dropped 7; count of bases not matched to a gene: 5. Germline loops: CDR1 SGHVS, CDR2 FNYEAQ. Here the CDR3 reads CASSLAADRVEKLFF. The CDR3 bases are TGTGCCAGCAGCTTAGCCGCTGACAGGGTTGAAAAACTGTTTTTT.

The chain recombines TRBV7-8 with TRBJ1-5; 7 nucleotides align to TRBD1. After removal of 9 bases from V and 1 base from J, the junction contained 9 bases not matched to a gene. Per germline, CDR1 SGHVS and CDR2 FQNEAQ. There are 15 residues in the CDR3. The CDR3 loop is CASTGDLRSNQPQHF. CDR3 sequence (DNA): TGTGCCAGTACAGGGGACCTAAGGAGCAATCAGCCCCAGCATTTT.

V and J are TRBV5-8 and TRBJ1-3; TRBD1 aligns across 9 bases. The CDR3 has 15 amino acids. The J segment lost 2 bases and the V segment lost 5 bases, leaving 5 bases of the junction unmatched. Germline CDR1 SGHTS, CDR2 YDEGEE. As DNA, the CDR3 is TGTGCCAGCAGGCGGACAGGGGAGGCTGGAAACACCATATATTTT. Residues: CASRRTGEAGNTIYF.